These 19 T cell receptor beta chains originate from one sample sequenced in a study of blood T cell repertoires in COVID-19. TCRdb's copy holds only in-frame clones and misses some; the assay was immunoSEQ multiplex PCR. The sample includes 360,000 or so clones, 88% of them seen just once. Sequenced: PBMCs or T cells enriched from blood (not recorded which). These receptor sequences come from a woman under 40 who had been exposed to COVID-19.

V and J are TRBV7-2 and TRBJ2-3; 9 nucleotides agree with TRBD2. This CDR3 has 15 amino acids. The ends lost 5 bases at V and 4 bases at J; junction bases unmatched: 7. Germline-derived CDR1 and CDR2 are SGHTA and FQGNSA. CDR3 nucleotide sequence: TGTGCCAGCAGCCCCCAGGGACTAGCTGCAGATACGCAGTATTTT. Translation: CASSPQGLAADTQYF.

The chain has TRBV19 and TRBJ1-3; TRBD1 matches 9 bases. The CDR3 sequence is 14 residues long. V lost 6 bases to trimming and J lost 4 bases; unmatched junction nucleotides: 4. Germline V gives CDR1 LNHDA, CDR2 SQIVND (reference sequence). CDR3 in amino acids: CASSQGTGGNTIYF. The CDR3 bases are TGTGCCAGTAGCCAAGGGACAGGGGGAAACACCATATATTTT. The complete variable domain, with remaining parts taken from reference TRBV19 and TRBJ1-3, reads DGGITQSPKYLFRKEGQNVTLSCEQNLNHDAMYWYRQDPGQGLRLIYYSQIVNDFQKGDIAEGYSVSREKKESFPLTVTSAQKNPTAFYLCASSQGTGGNTIYFGEGSWLTVV.

This sequence joins TRBV5-1 and TRBJ2-2, with TRBD2 as a possible D gene (7 bases). CDR3 length: 15 amino acids. Germline assignment: CDR1 SGHRS and CDR2 YFSETQ. With 2 bases removed from V and 4 bases from J, the gap between germline ends came to 12 bases. Here the CDR3 reads CASSFQGGGTGELFF. The CDR3 nucleotides read TGCGCCAGCAGCTTCCAGGGAGGGGGCACCGGGGAGCTGTTTTTT.

This clone has a single count. The rearrangement uses TRBV30 and TRBJ2-7; D gene unclear. The CDR3 covers 13 residues. Deletions cut 2 bases from V and 6 bases from J, with 14 bases between. Germline V gene lookup returns CDR1 GTSNPN and CDR2 SVGIG (reference sequence). The CDR3 coding sequence is TGTGCCTGGAGTTTCGACGCCTCAGGCGAGCAGTACTTC. This gives the protein CAWSFDASGEQYF.

This chain uses TRBV12-5 with TRBJ2-2, with D unclear. The V gene's germline CDR1 is LGHNT and CDR2 FRNRAP. The CDR3 loop spans 14 amino acids. V was shortened by 5 bases and J by 4 bases, with 11 bases between the two germline ends. In DNA form, the CDR3 reads TGTGCTAGTGGTGGCCTAGTTGGCACCGGGGAGCTGTTTTTT. Its translation is CASGGLVGTGELFF.

The chain employs TRBV15 and TRBJ1-2; unclear D gene. The CDR3 length is 12 residues. The V and J ends lost 1 base and 5 bases respectively, with 5 bases between them. Germline V gene data show CDR1 as LNHNV and CDR2 as YYDKDF (reference sequence). This chain's CDR3 is CATSRVNYGYTF. CDR3 DNA sequence: TGTGCCACCAGCAGAGTAAATTATGGCTACACCTTC.

The chain uses TRBV27 and TRBJ2-7; D is perhaps TRBD2 (6 bases). The germline CDR1 and CDR2 sequences are MNHEY and SMNVEV (reference sequence). The V end was cut by 6 bases, the J end by 2 bases, with 14 bases between. The CDR3 has 14 amino acids. CDR3 nucleotides: TGTGCCAGCAGCATTAGGGCGGGGCCCTACGAGCAGTACTTC. This encodes CASSIRAGPYEQYF.

The gene calls are TRBV9 and TRBJ1-5, with no clear D. The CDR3 spans 16 residues. From germline, CDR1 is SGDLS and CDR2 YYNGEE. Trimming cost V 0 bases and J 2 bases, with 12 bases left between them. CDR3 loop: CASSVDAGFGNQPQHF. CDR3 nucleotide sequence: TGTGCCAGCAGCGTAGATGCGGGTTTTGGCAATCAGCCCCAGCATTTT.

The chain is built from TRBV27 and TRBJ1-5, with a tentative D call TRBD1 (5 bases). CDR1 is MNHEY, CDR2 SMNVEV, per germline (reference sequence). V was clipped by 6 bases and J by 0 bases, with 9 bases between them. The CDR3 contains 14 residues. The CDR3 nucleotides read TGTGCCAGCAGCACAGGTAATAGCAATCAGCCCCAGCATTTT. Its translation is CASSTGNSNQPQHF.

The chain is built from TRBV2 and TRBJ2-7, with D possibly matching TRBD2 (6 bases). Per germline, CDR1 SNHLY and CDR2 FYNNEI. V dropped 9 bases and J dropped 4 bases, with 16 bases sitting between them. CDR3 size: 13 residues. The DNA of the CDR3 is TGTGCCAGTTGGTCGGGAGAAGGGTACGAGCAGTACTTC. Amino acids: CASWSGEGYEQYF.

The chain has TRBV6-1 and TRBJ2-3; the D gene is possibly TRBD2 (6 bases). V was pared by 1 base and J by 10 bases, with 15 bases between. CDR1 is MNHNS and CDR2 is SASEGT in the germline V gene. The CDR3 has 14 residues. This CDR3 reads CASSEDGSRAAQYF. CDR3 sequence (DNA): TGTGCCAGCAGTGAAGACGGGAGCCGTGCTGCGCAGTATTTT.

CDR3 region: CASSPLGSGKTYEQYF. CDR3 DNA sequence: TGTGCCAGCAGTCCCCTCGGCAGCGGGAAAACCTACGAGCAGTACTTC. The chain combines TRBV7-9 with TRBJ2-7; 7 nucleotides match TRBD2. Trimming removed 6 bases from V and 2 bases from J; junction bases left unmatched: 13. The CDR3 is 16 residues long. CDR1 and CDR2 (germline): SEHNR, FQNEAQ (reference sequence).

The rearrangement joins TRBV19 to TRBJ1-4; the match to TRBD1 covers 10 bases. Germline values: CDR1 LNHDA, CDR2 SQIVND (reference sequence). The CDR3 consists of 16 residues. J lost 8 bases, V lost 4 bases, and 10 bases had no gene match. The CDR3 sequence: CASSTGQGEEREKLFF. In DNA, the CDR3 is TGTGCCAGTAGTACCGGACAGGGGGAGGAACGAGAAAAACTGTTTTTT.

The chain uses TRBV2 and TRBJ1-4, with TRBD1 matching 7 bases. Losses at the gene ends were 10 bases for V and 4 bases for J; bases not matched to a gene: 9. This CDR3 has 14 amino acids. CDR1 is SNHLY and CDR2 is FYNNEI in the germline V gene. The CDR3 loop reads CATGRDSLNEKLFF. The CDR3 DNA follows: TGTGCCACCGGGAGGGACAGCCTTAATGAAAAACTGTTTTTT. The variable domain in full, completed from reference TRBV2 and TRBJ1-4, reads EPEVTQTPSHQVTQMGQEVILRCVPISNHLYFYWYRQILGQKVEFLVSFYNNEISEKSEIFDDQFSVERPDGSNFTLKIRSTKLEDSAMYFCATGRDSLNEKLFFGSGTQLSVL.

This clone was seen just once. This sequence joins TRBV5-1 and TRBJ1-1; 9 positions match TRBD1. Germline V gene data show CDR1 as SGHRS and CDR2 as YFSETQ. There are 16 residues in the CDR3. J was trimmed by 1 base and V by 2 bases; bases with no gene match: 6. The CDR3 DNA follows: TGCGCCAGCAGCTTCTCTTTGGGACAGGGGAACACTGAAGCTTTCTTT. This codes for CASSFSLGQGNTEAFF.

The chain links TRBV4-2 to TRBJ2-1, with a tentative D call TRBD2 (5 bases). Germline V gives CDR1 LGHNA, CDR2 YNFKEQ. Trimming took off 0 bases at V and 7 bases at J, with 7 bases between the two ends. This CDR3 comprises 13 residues. CDR3 nucleotides: TGTGCCAGCAGCCAAGAGGGAGAAAATGAGCAGTTCTTC. Its translation is CASSQEGENEQFF.

The V and J genes are TRBV27 and TRBJ2-7; maybe TRBD2 (6 bases). The V end lost 8 bases, the J end lost 0 bases, and 11 bases lay between the germline ends. Germline CDR1 is MNHEY and CDR2 is SMNVEV (reference sequence). This CDR3 is 13 amino acids long. CDR3 in amino acids: CASRPGGSYEQYF. The DNA for the CDR3 is TGTGCCAGCCGTCCCGGGGGCTCCTACGAGCAGTACTTC.

The chain uses TRBV18 and TRBJ2-7, with 10 positions matching TRBD2. The germline V gene has CDR1 KGHSH and CDR2 LQKENI. This CDR3 is built from 16 residues. Trimming took 3 bases from V and 2 from J; bases not matched to a gene: 7. The CDR3 here is CASSPWTSGNTYEQYF. Written as DNA, the CDR3 is TGTGCCAGCTCACCCTGGACTAGCGGTAACACCTACGAGCAGTACTTC.

The V call is TRBV5-6, the J call TRBJ2-5; D may be TRBD1 (7 bases). Trimming took 5 bases from V and 5 from J, leaving 22 bases between them. The CDR3 is 16 amino acids. Germline lookup yields CDR1 SGHDT and CDR2 YYEEEE. The DNA of the CDR3 is TGTGCCAGCAGAAACACCCCGGGATCAGGGGGGGAGACCCAGTACTTC. Protein: CASRNTPGSGGETQYF.